This is a list of T cell receptor beta chains from one sample in a study of sequential checkpoint blockade in melanoma. Sequencing used immunoSEQ multiplex PCR; TCRdb keeps in-frame clones, though not all of them. The sample consists of tens of thousands of clones, 65% to 90% of them appearing once. The sequencing here drew on CD8+ T cells sorted from blood (inferred from file names), taken from a patient given nivolumab and ipilimumab in sequence. Receptors were obtained from a human donor with melanoma. The CDR3 runs from the conserved cysteine through the conserved F or W. D genes are given only for firm matches. For some rows the clone size is stated as once, few or many, or as a class when expanded; others skip it.

V gene: TRBV4-1
J gene: TRBJ2-2
clone size: .
D gene: .
CDR3 DNA: TGCGCCAGCAGCCAAGTCGCCAGCGAGGCCGGGGAGCTGTTTTTT
CDR3 protein: CASSQVASEAGELFF

V gene: TRBV4-1
J gene: TRBJ2-7
clone size: .
D gene: TRBD1
CDR3 DNA: TGCGCCAGCAGCCAGGGGACAGGGGGTTCCTACGAGCAGTACTTC
CDR3 protein: CASSQGTGGSYEQYF

V gene: TRBV6-6
J gene: TRBJ2-7
clone size: .
D gene: .
CDR3 DNA: TGTGCCACCTGGGAGGAGGACAACTCCTACGAGCAGTACTTC
CDR3 protein: CATWEEDNSYEQYF

V gene: TRBV10-3
J gene: TRBJ1-3
clone size: few
D gene: TRBD1
CDR3 DNA: TGTGCCATCAAAACGGGGTGGACAGGGCGCTCTGGAAACACCATATATTTT
CDR3 protein: CAIKTGWTGRSGNTIYF

V gene: TRBV28
J gene: TRBJ2-1
clone size: .
D gene: TRBD1
CDR3 DNA: TGTGCCAGCAGTTCCTCCGGGACAGGTTTGGATGAGCAGTTCTTC
CDR3 protein: CASSSSGTGLDEQFF

V gene: TRBV19
J gene: TRBJ1-1
clone size: .
D gene: TRBD1
CDR3 DNA: TGTGCCAGTAGTATCCGCCGGGACAGGGGTTTTTTGAACACTGAAGCTTTCTTT
CDR3 protein: CASSIRRDRGFLNTEAFF

V gene: TRBV27
J gene: TRBJ1-5
clone size: .
D gene: TRBD1
CDR3 DNA: TGTGCCAGCAGTTATGGACAGGGCCAGCCCCAGCATTTT
CDR3 protein: CASSYGQGQPQHF

V gene: TRBV5-6
J gene: TRBJ2-3
clone size: .
D gene: TRBD1
CDR3 DNA: TGTGCCAGCACCCCGCCAGGGGGATGGGGCACAGATACGCAGTATTTT
CDR3 protein: CASTPPGGWGTDTQYF

V gene: TRBV4-3
J gene: TRBJ2-2
clone size: .
D gene: TRBD2
CDR3 DNA: TGCGCCAGCAGCCAAGATCAGGTTTGGGGGGGATTCACCGGGGAGCTGTTTTTT
CDR3 protein: CASSQDQVWGGFTGELFF

V gene: TRBV28
J gene: TRBJ2-7
clone size: .
D gene: .
CDR3 DNA: TGTGCCAGCAGTTTACCCAGGCAGACCTACGAGCAGTACTTC
CDR3 protein: CASSLPRQTYEQYF

V gene: TRBV10-2
J gene: TRBJ2-7
clone size: .
D gene: TRBD1
CDR3 DNA: TGCGCCAGCAGTGACCCCGGGACAGGGTCCTACGAGCAGTACTTC
CDR3 protein: CASSDPGTGSYEQYF

V gene: TRBV4-1
J gene: TRBJ1-6
clone size: .
D gene: TRBD1
CDR3 DNA: TGCGCCAGCAGCCGGACCGGGACAGAGAATTCACCCCTCCACTTT
CDR3 protein: CASSRTGTENSPLHF

V gene: TRBV7-9
J gene: TRBJ1-1
clone size: once
D gene: .
CDR3 DNA: TGTGCCAGCAGCATTTCCGGGGCTGAAGCTTTCTTT
CDR3 protein: CASSISGAEAFF

V gene: TRBV15
J gene: TRBJ2-6
clone size: few
D gene: .
CDR3 DNA: TGTGCCACCAGCAGCGACAGCTCTGGGGCCAACGTCCTGACTTTC
CDR3 protein: CATSSDSSGANVLTF

V gene: TRBV4-3
J gene: TRBJ2-1
clone size: .
D gene: .
CDR3 DNA: TGCGCCAGCAGCCTGGCACAGGGAGACGAATATGAGCAGTTCTTC
CDR3 protein: CASSLAQGDEYEQFF

V gene: TRBV29-1
J gene: TRBJ2-7
clone size: .
D gene: .
CDR3 DNA: TGCAGCGTTGCCTCTAAAACCACCTACGAGCAGTACTTC
CDR3 protein: CSVASKTTYEQYF

V gene: TRBV27
J gene: TRBJ2-7
clone size: .
D gene: TRBD1
CDR3 DNA: TGTGCCAGCAGCAGAACGACAGGGGGCTACGAGCAGTACTTC
CDR3 protein: CASSRTTGGYEQYF

V gene: TRBV4-2
J gene: TRBJ2-3
clone size: .
D gene: .
CDR3 DNA: TGTGCCAGCAGCCAAGGGACAGTGAGCACAGATACGCAGTATTTT
CDR3 protein: CASSQGTVSTDTQYF

V gene: TRBV6-5
J gene: TRBJ1-1
clone size: .
D gene: .
CDR3 DNA: TGTGCCAGCAGTTACGGGGGGATGAACACTGAAGCTTTCTTT
CDR3 protein: CASSYGGMNTEAFF

V gene: TRBV7-2
J gene: TRBJ2-5
clone size: .
D gene: TRBD2
CDR3 DNA: TGTGCCAGCAGCCCCCTGGGATTAGCGGGGGGACGAGAGACCCAGTACTTC
CDR3 protein: CASSPLGLAGGRETQYF

V gene: TRBV13
J gene: TRBJ2-1
clone size: .
D gene: TRBD1
CDR3 DNA: TGTGCCAGCAGCGTGGACAGGGGCTACAATGAGCAGTTCTTC
CDR3 protein: CASSVDRGYNEQFF

V gene: TRBV6-1
J gene: TRBJ2-7
clone size: .
D gene: TRBD1
CDR3 DNA: TGTGCCAGCACTGCGCGTAGGGACAGATTCTACGAGCAGTACTTC
CDR3 protein: CASTARRDRFYEQYF

V gene: TRBV5-1
J gene: TRBJ2-7
clone size: .
D gene: .
CDR3 DNA: TGCGCCAGCAGCTCTAAGCGGGTGGACTCCTACGAGCAGTACTTC
CDR3 protein: CASSSKRVDSYEQYF

V gene: TRBV7-9
J gene: TRBJ2-7
clone size: .
D gene: .
CDR3 DNA: TGTGCCAGCACCCTGGGAGGGGGCTACGAGCAGTACTTC
CDR3 protein: CASTLGGGYEQYF

V gene: TRBV29-1
J gene: TRBJ1-1
clone size: .
D gene: .
CDR3 DNA: TGCAGCGTTGTGTGGGGGGCTGAAGCTTTCTTT
CDR3 protein: CSVVWGAEAFF

V gene: TRBV5-6
J gene: TRBJ2-3
clone size: .
D gene: .
CDR3 DNA: TGTGCCAGCAGCTTGGGCGGACTCATGGATACGCAGTATTTT
CDR3 protein: CASSLGGLMDTQYF

V gene: TRBV19
J gene: TRBJ2-3
clone size: .
D gene: .
CDR3 DNA: TGTGCCAGTAGTATAGATACACCTAGCACAGATACGCAGTATTTT
CDR3 protein: CASSIDTPSTDTQYF

V gene: TRBV4-3
J gene: TRBJ1-6
clone size: .
D gene: .
CDR3 DNA: TGCGCCAGCAGCCAAGATCGGGAGGAGTCCTATAATTCCCCCCTCCACTTT
CDR3 protein: CASSQDREESYNSPLHF

V gene: TRBV27
J gene: TRBJ2-5
clone size: .
D gene: TRBD2
CDR3 DNA: TGTGCCAGCAGAGTAACTAGCGGGGTCCGGGAGACCCAGTACTTC
CDR3 protein: CASRVTSGVRETQYF

V gene: TRBV2
J gene: TRBJ2-7
clone size: few
D gene: TRBD2
CDR3 DNA: TGTGCCAGCAGCACTACTAGCGGGGGGTACGAGCAGTACTTC
CDR3 protein: CASSTTSGGYEQYF

V gene: TRBV6-5
J gene: TRBJ2-7
clone size: once
D gene: .
CDR3 DNA: TGTGCCAGCAGTTACGGAGGGGCCTTTAACGAGCAGTACTTC
CDR3 protein: CASSYGGAFNEQYF

V gene: TRBV5-6
J gene: TRBJ1-1
clone size: .
D gene: .
CDR3 DNA: TGTGCCAGCAGCTTAGGTGGACAGTTTGAAGCTTTCTTT
CDR3 protein: CASSLGGQFEAFF

V gene: TRBV28
J gene: TRBJ2-7
clone size: .
D gene: TRBD2
CDR3 DNA: TGTGCCAGCAGCCCTCTGGGGGAGGGGTGGTCCTACGAGCAGTACTTC
CDR3 protein: CASSPLGEGWSYEQYF

V gene: TRBV6-5
J gene: TRBJ2-2
clone size: .
D gene: TRBD2
CDR3 DNA: TGTGCCAGCAGTTACACTAGCGGGACTACCGGGGAGCTGTTTTTT
CDR3 protein: CASSYTSGTTGELFF

V gene: TRBV4-1
J gene: TRBJ1-1
clone size: .
D gene: .
CDR3 DNA: TGCGCCAGCAGCCCGGGAGGGGCAGGGAGGAGGAACACTGAAGCTTTCTTT
CDR3 protein: CASSPGGAGRRNTEAFF

V gene: TRBV19
J gene: TRBJ2-3
clone size: medium-sized
D gene: TRBD2
CDR3 DNA: TGTGCCAGTAGTATAGGGGCGACTAGCGGGATTAGCACAGATACGCAGTATTTT
CDR3 protein: CASSIGATSGISTDTQYF

V gene: TRBV28
J gene: TRBJ2-1
clone size: .
D gene: .
CDR3 DNA: TGTGCCAGCAGTTTACTAGGATCCTACAATGAGCAGTTCTTC
CDR3 protein: CASSLLGSYNEQFF

V gene: TRBV4-1
J gene: TRBJ2-7
clone size: .
D gene: .
CDR3 DNA: TGCGCCAGCAGCCAAGATCTCGGGAGACCCTACGAGCAGTACTTC
CDR3 protein: CASSQDLGRPYEQYF

V gene: TRBV4-3
J gene: TRBJ2-7
clone size: .
D gene: TRBD2
CDR3 DNA: TGCGCCAGCAGCCAAGTGGGGTCGAGCGGGAGGGCCAGGGAGCAGTACTTC
CDR3 protein: CASSQVGSSGRAREQYF

V gene: TRBV19
J gene: TRBJ2-1
clone size: .
D gene: TRBD2
CDR3 DNA: TGTGCCAGTAGTTACGGACTAGCGGGGAACCAATACCACAATGAGCAGTTCTTC
CDR3 protein: CASSYGLAGNQYHNEQFF

V gene: TRBV28
J gene: TRBJ2-2
clone size: .
D gene: .
CDR3 DNA: TGTGCCAGCAGCTGGACAGCGTACACCGGGGAGCTGTTTTTT
CDR3 protein: CASSWTAYTGELFF

V gene: TRBV7-9
J gene: TRBJ2-7
clone size: .
D gene: TRBD2
CDR3 DNA: TGTGCCAGCAGTTTGACTAGCGGGAGATACTACGAGCAGTACTTC
CDR3 protein: CASSLTSGRYYEQYF